The text below deals with one TCR beta chain. Its antigen is not known. Sequencing used immunoSEQ multiplex PCR; TCRdb keeps in-frame clones, though not all of them. The sample contains about 300,000 clones, approximately 79% of which appear only once. PBMCs that had been cryopreserved were the source of approximately 2 micrograms of genomic DNA for TCR beta libraries. The sample belongs to a study of cytotoxic CD8 clonotypes in ibrutinib-treated CLL. Overall study results and limits: Baseline values of clonality outstripped age-matched healthy donors and followed circulating CD8+ T-cell counts. Sustained-remission and progressing patients had different sampling times.

The CDR3 contains 15 residues. V gave up 1 base and J gave up 1 base, with 8 bases separating them. CDR1 is SGDLS and CDR2 is YYNGEE in the germline V gene. The J gene is TRBJ2-2, the V gene TRBV9; no definite D call. The sequencing here drew on PBMCs, taken at disease progression, from a patient treated with ibrutinib. The source of this sequence is a human donor with chronic lymphocytic leukemia. DNA for the CDR3: TGTGCCAGCAGCGTAAAGCAGGTGAACACCGGGGAGCTGTTTTTT. This encodes CASSVKQVNTGELFF. Based on the CDR3 plus reference TRBV9 and TRBJ2-2, the full variable domain is DSGVTQTPKHLITATGQRVTLRCSPRSGDLSVYWYQQSLDQGLQFLIQYYNGEERAKGNILERFSAQQFPDLHSELNLSSLELGDSALYFCASSVKQVNTGELFFGEGSRLTVL.